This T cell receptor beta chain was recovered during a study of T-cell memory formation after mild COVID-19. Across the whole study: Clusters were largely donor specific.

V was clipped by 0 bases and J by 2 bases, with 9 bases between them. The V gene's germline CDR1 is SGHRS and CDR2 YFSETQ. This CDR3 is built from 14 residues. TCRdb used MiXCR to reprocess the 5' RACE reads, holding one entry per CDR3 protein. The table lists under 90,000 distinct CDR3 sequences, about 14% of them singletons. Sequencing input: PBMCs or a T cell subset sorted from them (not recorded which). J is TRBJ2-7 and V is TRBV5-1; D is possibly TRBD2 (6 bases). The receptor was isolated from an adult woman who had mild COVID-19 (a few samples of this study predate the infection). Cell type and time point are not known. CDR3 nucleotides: TGCGCCAGCAGCTTGGGAGGGGAGGCCTACGAGCAGTACTTC. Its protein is CASSLGGEAYEQYF.